The entry below gives a single TCR beta chain sequence along with its context. Its cognate antigen is unknown. The data originate from a study of T cells in localized non-small cell lung cancer. Generated by immunoSEQ multiplex PCR, the TCRdb table keeps only in-frame clones and is missing some. The top ten clones hold about 19% of a sample with about 830 clones, roughly 20% of them seen once. Study observations and caveats: Elevated blood T cell density was associated with longer overall survival. Clonality peaked in uninvolved adjacent lung rather than tumor. Heterogeneity within the tumor remains possible, as just one region underwent sequencing.

This clonotype originated in a man aged 40 to 69 with stage II lung adenocarcinoma. The sequenced sample was normal lung tissue next to the tumor, obtained before any cancer treatment.

The CDR3 region is CASSIGREETQYF. The DNA for the CDR3 is TGTGCCAGTAGTATTGGGCGGGAAGAGACCCAGTACTTC. The chain uses TRBV19 and TRBJ2-5, with D perhaps TRBD2 (5 bases). Germline V gene lookup returns CDR1 LNHDA and CDR2 SQIVND (reference sequence). Trimming took off 3 bases at V and 3 bases at J, with 8 bases between the two ends. This CDR3 has 13 residues. The full variable domain, rest sourced from reference TRBV19 and TRBJ2-5, is DGGITQSPKYLFRKEGQNVTLSCEQNLNHDAMYWYRQDPGQGLRLIYYSQIVNDFQKGDIAEGYSVSREKKESFPLTVTSAQKNPTAFYLCASSIGREETQYFGPGTRLLVL.